The 24 T cell receptor beta chains below come from one sample, sequenced in a study of blood T cell repertoires in COVID-19. TCRdb's table, derived via immunoSEQ multiplex PCR, lists solely in-frame clones and lacks some. This table holds around 260,000 clones, about nine tenths found once. The specimen sequenced was PBMCs or T cells enriched from blood (not recorded which). These receptors were taken from a woman aged 30 to 39 who had recovered from COVID-19.

The chain uses TRBV3-1 (or the pseudogene TRBV3-2) and TRBJ2-3; 11 nucleotides align to TRBD2. The CDR3 sequence is 18 residues long. J lost 4 bases, V lost 3 bases, and 12 bases had no gene match. Germline V CDR1 and CDR2: LGHDT, YNNKEL (reference sequence). The CDR3 sequence: CASSHPYRLAGSPDTQYF. The CDR3 nucleotides are TGTGCCAGCAGCCACCCTTACCGACTAGCGGGATCCCCAGATACGCAGTATTTT.

The V and J genes are TRBV7-2 and TRBJ2-3; TRBD2 is a possible D gene (6 bases). Trimming took off 5 bases at V and 4 bases at J, with 13 bases between the two ends. The length of the CDR3 is 14 residues. Germline V gene data show CDR1 as SGHTA and CDR2 as FQGNSA. This CDR3 reads CASSPIWGADTQYF. The CDR3 nucleotides read TGTGCCAGCAGCCCTATATGGGGGGCAGATACGCAGTATTTT.

DNA for the CDR3: TGCGCCAGCACCCCTCTAATACCGGGACTAGCGGGAGACTCCTACAATGAGCAGTTCTTC. This gives the protein CASTPLIPGLAGDSYNEQFF. J is TRBJ2-1 and V is TRBV5-1, with 14 bases fitting TRBD2. The CDR3 has 20 residues. From germline, CDR1 is SGHRS and CDR2 YFSETQ. Trimming took 6 bases from V and 0 from J; bases not matched to a gene: 14.

This clone was observed a handful of times. This chain connects TRBV7-3 to TRBJ2-2; 7 nucleotides agree with TRBD2. V trimming: 3 bases; J trimming: 1 base; junction bases outside the gene matches: 2. Per the germline V gene, CDR1 is SGHTA and CDR2 is FQGTGA. The CDR3 spans 15 residues. CDR3: CASSFTGGNTGELFF. The CDR3 DNA reads as TGTGCCAGCAGCTTTACGGGAGGGAACACCGGGGAGCTGTTTTTT.

The J gene is TRBJ1-6, the V gene TRBV4-2; 9 positions match TRBD1. Per germline, CDR1 LGHNA and CDR2 YNFKEQ. The CDR3 is 16 amino acids. The trim removed 3 bases at V and 7 bases at J, leaving 7 bases unmatched. CDR3 sequence: CASSHLDRGDNSPLHF. The DNA for the CDR3 is TGTGCCAGCAGCCACCTCGACAGGGGGGACAATTCACCCCTCCACTTT.

This chain connects TRBV18 to TRBJ2-3, with TRBD1 identical over 9 bases. There are 16 residues in the CDR3. V gave up 3 bases and J gave up 1 base; unmatched junction bases: 5. The germline V gene encodes CDR1 KGHSH and CDR2 LQKENI. CDR3 protein: CASSPLGQGGTDTQYF. CDR3 bases: TGTGCCAGCTCACCTTTGGGACAGGGAGGCACAGATACGCAGTATTTT.

The V gene is TRBV10-1, the J gene TRBJ2-7; 7 bases are a match to TRBD1. V shed 3 bases, J shed 7 bases, and the junction held 6 bases outside the gene matches. This CDR3 spans 13 amino acids. Germline V CDR1 and CDR2: WNHNN, SYGVQD (reference sequence). CDR3 nucleotides: TGCGCCAGCAGTGAAAAGGGGGCGCGGGAGCAGTACTTC. Translated, it gives CASSEKGAREQYF.

V and J are TRBV27 and TRBJ2-7; 8 nucleotides line up with TRBD2. CDR3 length equals 15 residues. Germline CDR1 and CDR2: MNHEY and SMNVEV (reference sequence). Unmatched junction bases numbered 8, after V lost 3 bases and J lost 4 bases. The chain's CDR3 is CASSFSGLVGYEQYF. In DNA, the CDR3 is TGTGCCAGCAGTTTCTCGGGACTAGTAGGATACGAGCAGTACTTC.

The sample holds many counts of this clone. J is TRBJ1-4 and V is TRBV6-1, with 8 positions matching TRBD1. CDR3 length: 16 residues. Germline values: CDR1 MNHNS, CDR2 SASEGT. The junction had 5 bases not matched to a gene; V was cut back by 1 base and J by 4 bases. CDR3 nucleotide sequence: TGTGCCAGCAGTGAAGATACAGGGGGAGGTAATGAAAAACTGTTTTTT. This encodes CASSEDTGGGNEKLFF.

The V gene is TRBV11-2, the J gene TRBJ2-7, with D maybe TRBD1 (5 bases). This CDR3 contains 12 residues. Trimming shortened V by 6 bases and J by 2 bases, and 8 bases separated the two germline ends. Germline V gene data show CDR1 as SGHAT and CDR2 as FQNNGV. The CDR3 sequence: CASSPGTYEQYF. In DNA, the CDR3 is TGTGCCAGCAGTCCAGGGACCTACGAGCAGTACTTC.

The chain employs TRBV7-9 and TRBJ2-7; 8 bases line up with TRBD1. The V gene end was trimmed by 1 base and the J gene end by 2 bases; junction bases not matched to a gene: 4. Germline V gene lookup returns CDR1 SEHNR and CDR2 FQNEAQ (reference sequence). This CDR3 has 15 amino acids. The CDR3 sequence: CASSLEGQGAYEQYF. For the CDR3, the DNA is TGTGCCAGCAGCTTAGAAGGACAGGGCGCCTACGAGCAGTACTTC.

The V call is TRBV5-8, the J call TRBJ1-6; 7 nucleotides match TRBD1. CDR1 is SGHTS, CDR2 YDEGEE, per germline. J lost 6 bases, V lost 4 bases, and 4 bases had no gene match. The CDR3 runs to 14 residues. CDR3 region: CASSGGTANSPLHF. The CDR3 DNA follows: TGTGCCAGCAGCGGCGGGACAGCTAATTCACCCCTCCACTTT.

This chain links TRBV15 with TRBJ1-1; D perhaps matches TRBD1 (6 bases). Trimming stripped 5 bases from V and 0 bases from J, with 10 bases between. The CDR3 runs 14 residues. Germline V gene lookup returns CDR1 LNHNV and CDR2 YYDKDF (reference sequence). The CDR3 DNA reads TGTGCCACCAGCGTTGGACAGCTGAACACTGAAGCTTTCTTT. Translated, it gives CATSVGQLNTEAFF.

The CDR3 is CASSKKSPAGVQEQYF. In nucleotides, the CDR3 is TGTGCCAGCAGTAAAAAGAGTCCAGCGGGAGTGCAGGAGCAGTACTTC. The chain employs TRBV27 and TRBJ2-7; 8 bases are shared with TRBD2. This CDR3 has 16 residues. J was trimmed by 7 bases and V by 5 bases; bases with no gene match: 16. Per the germline V gene, CDR1 is MNHEY and CDR2 is SMNVEV (reference sequence).

V and J are TRBV29-1 and TRBJ1-1, with TRBD1 as a possible D gene (6 bases). Germline V CDR1 and CDR2: SQVTM, ANQGSEA. Trimming cost V 4 bases and J 4 bases, with 13 bases left between them. The length of the CDR3 is 13 residues. The CDR3 sequence: CSVVWGHGTEAFF. In DNA form, the CDR3 reads TGCAGCGTTGTTTGGGGGCACGGCACTGAAGCTTTCTTT.

DNA of the CDR3: TGTGCCTGGTCCGGGACAGGGGTTACGCAGCCCCAGCATTTT. Amino acids: CAWSGTGVTQPQHF. This sequence joins TRBV30 and TRBJ1-5, with 10 bases lining up with TRBD1. V shed 5 bases and J 7 bases; nucleotides not matched to a gene: 8. CDR1 GTSNPN and CDR2 SVGIG come from the germline V gene (reference sequence). The CDR3 is 14 amino acids.

This clone was detected a few times. The V call is TRBV5-1, the J call TRBJ2-7, with TRBD2 identical over 9 bases. The CDR3 length is 14 residues. The J segment lost 2 bases and the V segment lost 2 bases, leaving 2 bases of the junction unmatched. Germline V gene lookup returns CDR1 SGHRS and CDR2 YFSETQ. DNA of the CDR3: TGCGCCAGCAGCTTCAGCGGGGGGACCTACGAGCAGTACTTC. Protein product: CASSFSGGTYEQYF. The full variable domain, its missing parts supplied by reference TRBV5-1 and TRBJ2-7, is KAGVTQTPRYLIKTRGQQVTLSCSPISGHRSVSWYQQTPGQGLQFLFEYFSETQRNKGNFPGRFSGRQFSNSRSEMNVSTLELGDSALYLCASSFSGGTYEQYFGPGTRLTVT.

With respect to this clone: This specimen includes other DNA sequences encoding the same CDR3. V is TRBV9 and J is TRBJ1-4; 8 positions agree with TRBD1. The CDR3 sequence is 14 residues long. V shed 4 bases, J shed 7 bases, and the junction held 6 bases outside the gene matches. Germline CDR1 is SGDLS and CDR2 is YYNGEE. CDR3 nucleotides: TGTGCCAGCAGCCCCGGACAGGGCGGTGAAAAACTGTTTTTT. Its protein is CASSPGQGGEKLFF.

The V and J genes are TRBV30 and TRBJ1-2; TRBD1 might be the D (5 bases). This CDR3 is built from 12 residues. V was cut by 5 bases and J by 0 bases, with 7 bases left in between. The V gene's germline CDR1 is GTSNPN and CDR2 SVGIG (reference sequence). CDR3 sequence: CAWDRANYGYTF. CDR3 sequence (DNA): TGTGCCTGGGACAGAGCTAACTATGGCTACACCTTC. The full variable domain, rest sourced from reference TRBV30 and TRBJ1-2, is SQTIHQWPATLVQPVGSPLSLECTVEGTSNPNLYWYRQAAGRGLQLLFYSVGIGQISSEVPQNLSASRPQDRQFILSSKKLLLSDSGFYLCAWDRANYGYTFGSGTRLTVV.

The rearrangement uses TRBV27 and TRBJ1-1, with a tentative D call TRBD1 (5 bases). Looked up from germline, CDR1 is MNHEY and CDR2 is SMNVEV (reference sequence). V lost 5 bases, J lost 1 base, and 17 bases lay in between. This CDR3 contains 16 residues. The CDR3 loop is CASSPHRIRGNTEAFF. CDR3 coding DNA: TGTGCCAGCAGTCCTCATCGGATTAGGGGGAACACTGAAGCTTTCTTT.

The chain is built from TRBV5-1 and TRBJ2-3; TRBD2 agrees at 10 bases. With 3 bases clipped from V and 2 bases from J, the junction kept 3 bases outside the gene matches. The germline gives CDR1 SGHRS, CDR2 YFSETQ. The CDR3 length is 15 residues. The CDR3 here is CASSSSGGFTDTQYF. The CDR3 DNA reads TGCGCCAGCAGCTCTAGCGGGGGATTCACAGATACGCAGTATTTT.

The chain joins TRBV15 to TRBJ2-7; tentatively, D is TRBD2 (5 bases). With 0 bases removed from V and 6 bases from J, the gap between germline ends came to 6 bases. Germline CDR1 reads LNHNV; CDR2 reads YYDKDF (reference sequence). This CDR3 has 12 residues. DNA for the CDR3: TGTGCCACCAGCAGAGATCGGGGCGAGCAGTACTTC. Its translation is CATSRDRGEQYF.

This sequence joins TRBV7-2 and TRBJ2-7; D might be TRBD2 (5 bases). CDR1 is SGHTA and CDR2 is FQGNSA in the germline V gene. V was clipped by 3 bases and J by 2 bases, with 14 bases between them. The CDR3 totals 15 residues. The CDR3 is CASSFSRDGPYEQYF. DNA of the CDR3: TGTGCCAGCAGCTTCAGCCGGGATGGGCCCTACGAGCAGTACTTC.

This chain joins TRBV29-1 and TRBJ2-2, with unresolved D. There are 12 residues in the CDR3. The V end was cut by 6 bases, the J end by 3 bases, with 8 bases between. Germline V gives CDR1 SQVTM, CDR2 ANQGSEA. In nucleotides, the CDR3 is TGCAGCGTCTCAGGCGACACCGGGGAGCTGTTTTTT. Translation gives CSVSGDTGELFF.